This TCR beta chain was sequenced in a study of B cell selection in AIRE deficiency. Sequencing used immunoSEQ multiplex PCR; TCRdb keeps in-frame clones, though not all of them. Of over 20,000 clones in the sample, about 90% were seen once. Regulatory T cells were sorted as CD4+CD25hiCD127low/negative cells. V lost 0 bases and J lost 7, with 13 bases in between. The CDR3 has 15 amino acids. CDR1 is PRHDT, CDR2 FYEKMQ, per germline (reference sequence). The rearrangement links TRBV13 to TRBJ1-5; D gene ambiguous. The receptor comes from a human donor in good health. Source material: CD4+CD25+ Tregs sorted from PBMCs. The DNA for the CDR3 is TGTGCCAGCAGCTTAGGCGGAGACCCCCGACAGCCCCAGCATTTT. It encodes CASSLGGDPRQPQHF. The full variable domain, its missing parts supplied by reference TRBV13 and TRBJ1-5, is AAGVIQSPRHLIKEKRETATLKCYPIPRHDTVYWYQQGPGQDPQFLISFYEKMQSDKGSIPDRFSAQQFSDYHSELNMSSLELGDSALYFCASSLGGDPRQPQHFGDGTRLSIL.